Presented here are 28 T cell receptor beta chains from one specimen sequenced in a study of blood T cell repertoires in COVID-19. Only in-frame clones appear in the TCRdb table, and some are missing; sequencing was by immunoSEQ multiplex PCR. This table holds tens of thousands of clones, roughly 90% found once. The sample was peripheral blood. All receptors come from a human donor in a cohort sampled during active COVID-19.

V and J are TRBV6-4 and TRBJ1-1; D is possibly TRBD1 (6 bases). V was trimmed by 6 bases and J by 2 bases, leaving 10 bases between them. There are 13 residues in the CDR3. CDR1 is MRHNA and CDR2 is SNTAGT in the germline V gene. The DNA of the CDR3 is TGTGCCAGCAGACGGGACACCAACACTGAAGCTTTCTTT. Residues: CASRRDTNTEAFF.

V gene TRBV10-3 combines with J gene TRBJ1-1, with a weak D call TRBD1 (6 bases). Germline V CDR1 and CDR2: ENHRY, SYGVKD. The V gene lost 6 bases and the J gene lost 5 bases, with 16 bases spanning the gap. The CDR3 contains 14 residues. Here the CDR3 DNA reads TGTGCCATCAGCCCAGCAGGGGTCTCGACTGAAGCTTTCTTT. This codes for CAISPAGVSTEAFF.

The chain links TRBV14 to TRBJ2-1; 7 bases match TRBD2. V shed 0 bases and J 5 bases; nucleotides not matched to a gene: 13. The germline V gene has CDR1 SGHDN and CDR2 FVKESK. The CDR3 loop spans 18 amino acids. The CDR3 loop is CASSQDRGSSSGNNEQFF. As DNA, the CDR3 is TGTGCCAGCAGCCAAGATAGAGGCTCATCGAGCGGGAACAATGAGCAGTTCTTC.

The J gene is TRBJ2-1, the V gene TRBV5-6, with D perhaps TRBD2 (5 bases). The germline CDR1 and CDR2 sequences are SGHDT and YYEEEE. V lost 5 bases and J lost 6, with 12 bases in between. This CDR3 is built from 13 residues. DNA of the CDR3: TGTGCCAGCAGTCGTCAACTAGTCAATGAGCAGTTCTTC. Residues: CASSRQLVNEQFF.

This chain connects TRBV7-9 to TRBJ2-7; 7 positions agree with TRBD1. Trimming took 5 bases from V and 4 from J; bases not matched to a gene: 8. CDR1 is SEHNR, CDR2 FQNEAQ, per germline (reference sequence). CDR3 length: 14 residues. The CDR3 reads CASSEDRVWYEQYF. In nucleotides, the CDR3 is TGTGCCAGCAGCGAAGACAGGGTTTGGTACGAGCAGTACTTC. The whole variable domain, filled in from reference TRBV7-9 and TRBJ2-7, reads DTGVSQNPRHKITKRGQNVTFRCDPISEHNRLYWYRQTLGQGPEFLTYFQNEAQLEKSRLLSDRFSAERPKGSFSTLEIQRTEQGDSAMYLCASSEDRVWYEQYFGPGTRLTVT.

The chain couples TRBV28 to TRBJ2-1; 13 bases agree with TRBD2. The CDR3 covers 14 residues. CDR1 and CDR2 (germline): MDHEN, SYDVKM. V was pared by 3 bases and J by 10 bases, with 3 bases of the junction left unmatched. The DNA of the CDR3 is TGTGCCAGCAGTTTTGAACTAGCGGGAGGGGAGCAGTTCTTC. It translates to CASSFELAGGEQFF.

This chain uses TRBV18 with TRBJ2-1; D perhaps matches TRBD2 (5 bases). Germline V CDR1 and CDR2: KGHSH, LQKENI. Trimming took off 2 bases at V and 0 bases at J, with 14 bases between the two ends. The CDR3 length is 17 residues. CDR3 amino acids: CASSPSRAALSYNEQFF. As DNA, the CDR3 is TGTGCCAGCTCACCATCAAGAGCGGCCCTCTCCTACAATGAGCAGTTCTTC.

The chain combines TRBV3-1 (or the pseudogene TRBV3-2) with TRBJ2-5; D possibly corresponds to TRBD2 (6 bases). Germline assignment: CDR1 LGHDT and CDR2 YNNKEL (reference sequence). The V end lost 4 bases, the J end lost 5 bases, and 14 bases lay between the germline ends. The CDR3 contains 14 residues. CDR3 amino acids: CASSLEGREETQYF. The CDR3 nucleotides read TGTGCCAGCAGCCTGGAGGGCAGGGAGGAGACCCAGTACTTC.

CDR3 DNA: TGTGCCAGCAGCTTGCAGGACTACTATGGCTACACCTTC. This encodes CASSLQDYYGYTF. The J gene is TRBJ1-2, the V gene TRBV5-4; D unclear. CDR3 size: 13 residues. CDR1 is SGHNT and CDR2 is YYREEE in the germline V gene (reference sequence). The V gene lost 1 base and the J gene lost 3 bases, with 7 bases spanning the gap. Full variable domain (remainder filled in from reference TRBV5-4 and TRBJ1-2): ETGVTQSPTHLIKTRGQQVTLRCSSQSGHNTVSWYQQALGQGPQFIFQYYREEENGRGNFPPRFSGLQFPNYSSELNVNALELDDSALYLCASSLQDYYGYTFGSGTRLTVV.

This clone was seen only a few times. The genes are TRBV7-3 and TRBJ1-6; D uncertain. V dropped 5 bases and J dropped 7 bases, with 9 bases sitting between them. Germline loops: CDR1 SGHTA, CDR2 FQGTGA. CDR3 length: 13 residues. The CDR3 spells CASSPQANSPLHF. The CDR3 DNA is TGTGCCAGCAGCCCGCAGGCAAATTCACCCCTCCACTTT. Full variable domain (remainder filled in from reference TRBV7-3 and TRBJ1-6): GAGVSQTPSNKVTEKGKYVELRCDPISGHTALYWYRQSLGQGPEFLIYFQGTGAADDSGLPNDRFFAVRPEGSVSTLKIQRTERGDSAVYLCASSPQANSPLHFGNGTRLTVT.

The chain has TRBV5-3 and TRBJ1-4; D is unresolved. TRBV5-3 is assigned to the ORF class and has an uncertain function. V was cut by 4 bases and J by 3 bases, with 13 bases left in between. There are 15 residues in the CDR3. The CDR3 reads CARSPPYSANEKLFF. CDR3 nucleotides: TGTGCCAGAAGCCCACCGTATAGCGCTAATGAAAAACTGTTTTTT.

The CDR3 is CASSSGGMEQFF. In DNA, the CDR3 is TGCGCCAGCAGCTCCGGGGGGATGGAGCAGTTCTTC. V gene TRBV5-1 combines with J gene TRBJ2-1; 7 bases fit TRBD2. CDR3 length equals 12 residues. V was pared by 3 bases and J by 10 bases, with 4 bases of the junction left unmatched. Per the germline V gene, CDR1 is SGHRS and CDR2 is YFSETQ.

The J gene is TRBJ1-3, the V gene TRBV4-1, with D tentatively TRBD1 (5 bases). The V gene's germline CDR1 is MGHRA and CDR2 YSYEKL. V was cut by 5 bases and J by 1 base, with 12 bases left in between. This CDR3 is built from 15 residues. The CDR3, as DNA: TGCGCCAGCAGCTTCCCAGGGTTTTCTGGAAACACCATATATTTT. This translates into CASSFPGFSGNTIYF.

The rearrangement joins TRBV6-5 to TRBJ2-2, with D perhaps TRBD2 (6 bases). This CDR3 has 14 residues. Germline CDR1 is MNHEY and CDR2 is SVGAGI. Trimming took off 8 bases at V and 4 bases at J, with 14 bases between the two ends. The CDR3 nucleotides read TGTGCCAGCGGGGAGGTTCGCGGCACCGGGGAGCTGTTTTTT. Amino acids: CASGEVRGTGELFF.

This chain links TRBV11-2 with TRBJ2-5, with a weak D call TRBD1 (6 bases). The germline CDR1 and CDR2 sequences are SGHAT and FQNNGV. V was cut by 0 bases and J by 2 bases, with 10 bases left in between. The CDR3 consists of 15 residues. For the CDR3, the DNA is TGTGCCAGCAGCTTAGACCAGGGGTGGCAAGAGACCCAGTACTTC. Translated, it gives CASSLDQGWQETQYF.

The rearrangement uses TRBV5-1 and TRBJ2-3; 7 nucleotides match TRBD1. The trim removed 4 bases at V and 5 bases at J, leaving 7 bases unmatched. The germline gives CDR1 SGHRS, CDR2 YFSETQ. The CDR3 is 14 residues long. The CDR3 DNA reads as TGCGCCAGCAGCCTTGGACAGGATGGAGATACGCAGTATTTT. Translated, it gives CASSLGQDGDTQYF.

This clone was recorded only once. This chain joins TRBV9 and TRBJ2-1; tentatively, D is TRBD2 (6 bases). Deletions cut 6 bases from V and 7 bases from J, with 20 bases between. CDR3 length: 15 amino acids. Germline CDR1 is SGDLS and CDR2 is YYNGEE. The CDR3 DNA sequence: TGTGCCAGCACCACCGGTGGCGGGATGGGTAATGAGCAGTTCTTC. Its protein is CASTTGGGMGNEQFF.

The chain carries TRBV11-3 and TRBJ2-7; maybe TRBD1 (6 bases). The V end was cut by 5 bases, the J end by 3 bases, with 11 bases between. Germline CDR1 reads SGHNT; CDR2 reads YENEEA. CDR3 length equals 13 residues. The CDR3 nucleotides are TGTGCCAGCAGCGCCTACAGGGACTACGAGCAGTACTTC. It specifies CASSAYRDYEQYF.

The J gene is TRBJ2-3, the V gene TRBV11-1, with 7 bases lining up with TRBD1. This CDR3 contains 15 residues. Germline V gene sequence: CDR1 SGHAT, CDR2 FQDESV (reference sequence). V shed 5 bases and J 0 bases; nucleotides not matched to a gene: 5. CDR3 nucleotide sequence: TGTGCCAGCAGCCCCCGGGACAGAAGCACAGATACGCAGTATTTT. This translates into CASSPRDRSTDTQYF.

The rearrangement uses TRBV5-1 and TRBJ2-7; TRBD2 matches 13 bases. Germline V lookup: CDR1 SGHRS, CDR2 YFSETQ. J lost 5 bases, V lost 4 bases, and 6 bases had no gene match. The CDR3 sequence is 15 residues long. The CDR3 sequence: CASSGTSGIVDEQYF. The CDR3 DNA is TGCGCCAGCAGCGGGACTAGCGGGATAGTCGACGAGCAGTACTTC.

The chain employs TRBV7-6 and TRBJ2-7, with 9 nucleotides matching TRBD2. The CDR3 consists of 15 residues. The ends lost 2 bases at V and 2 bases at J; junction bases unmatched: 4. Germline V gene lookup returns CDR1 SGHVS and CDR2 FNYEAQ. The CDR3 DNA is TGTGCCAGCAGCTTACGGCTAGCGGGGACCTACGAGCAGTACTTC. This gives the protein CASSLRLAGTYEQYF.

The rearrangement uses TRBV6-5 and TRBJ2-4; maybe TRBD1 (6 bases). The V and J ends lost 5 bases and 7 bases respectively, with 18 bases between them. Germline CDR1 and CDR2: MNHEY and SVGAGI. The CDR3 loop spans 15 amino acids. The CDR3 protein is CASSPLGDKWNIQYF. CDR3 bases: TGTGCCAGCAGTCCCCTTGGGGACAAGTGGAACATTCAGTACTTC.

The chain couples TRBV9 to TRBJ1-5, with TRBD1 matching over 10 bases. The CDR3 is 16 amino acids. The V gene end was trimmed by 2 bases and the J gene end by 1 base; junction bases not matched to a gene: 3. Germline-derived CDR1 and CDR2 are SGDLS and YYNGEE. CDR3 sequence reads: CASSVGQGGSNQPQHF. The CDR3 DNA follows: TGTGCCAGCAGCGTCGGACAGGGGGGCAGCAATCAGCCCCAGCATTTT.

The rearrangement uses TRBV21-1 and TRBJ2-5; TRBD1, the D gene given by the table, was not confirmed from the DNA. TRBV21-1 is a listed pseudogene. The CDR3 extends over 13 amino acids. The CDR3: CASSGRNRETQYF. The CDR3 DNA is TGTGCCAGCAGCGGCCGGAACAGGGAGACCCAGTACTTC.

CDR3 nucleotide sequence: TGTGCCAGCTCTCTTCCGGGAGCTCAAGAGACCCAGTACTTC. Protein: CASSLPGAQETQYF. V is TRBV18 and J is TRBJ2-5; tentative D call: TRBD2 (6 bases). Germline V lookup: CDR1 KGHSH, CDR2 LQKENI. The CDR3 runs to 14 residues. V was shortened by 6 bases and J by 2 bases, with 13 bases between the two germline ends.

This chain connects TRBV29-1 to TRBJ2-3, with 8 bases identical to TRBD2. The CDR3 totals 16 residues. After removal of 0 bases from V and 1 base from J, the junction contained 6 bases not matched to a gene. Germline V gene sequence: CDR1 SQVTM, CDR2 ANQGSEA. CDR3 in amino acids: CSVEELGGGGTDTQYF. CDR3 bases: TGCAGCGTTGAAGAGCTCGGGGGGGGAGGCACAGATACGCAGTATTTT.

The CDR3: CASSLRSGSSSDTQYF. The DNA of the CDR3 is TGTGCCAGCAGCTTGAGGAGCGGGAGCAGTTCAGATACGCAGTATTTT. The V and J genes are TRBV5-4 and TRBJ2-3; 8 bases match TRBD2. Germline V gives CDR1 SGHNT, CDR2 YYREEE (reference sequence). This CDR3 has 16 residues. V shed 1 base, J shed 4 bases, and the junction held 8 bases outside the gene matches.

The V gene is TRBV6-5, the J gene TRBJ1-6; D is undetermined. The CDR3 is 15 amino acids. V was cut by 0 bases and J by 7 bases, with 10 bases left in between. From germline, CDR1 is MNHEY and CDR2 SVGAGI. This chain's CDR3 is CASSYSGQMNSPLHF. The DNA of the CDR3 is TGTGCCAGCAGTTACTCTGGCCAAATGAATTCACCCCTCCACTTT.